This T cell receptor beta chain was sequenced during a study of shared clonotypes between healthy human individuals. The V gene's germline CDR1 is SGHDN and CDR2 FVKESK. The CDR3 loop spans 15 amino acids. V was trimmed by 1 base and J by 5 bases, leaving 12 bases between them. Profiling relied on immunoSEQ multiplex PCR, and the TCRdb table lists in-frame clones only, not all of them. The sample contains under 600,000 clones, about 97% of which appear only once. The TCR originated in a woman under 40 in good health. Sequenced input: naive CD4+ T cells sorted from blood. Subset given: CD45RA+ positively selected. The gene calls are TRBV14 and TRBJ2-1, with unresolved D. The CDR3 is CASSQAWWGNNEQFF. The CDR3 coding sequence is TGTGCCAGCAGCCAAGCGTGGTGGGGAAACAATGAGCAGTTCTTC.